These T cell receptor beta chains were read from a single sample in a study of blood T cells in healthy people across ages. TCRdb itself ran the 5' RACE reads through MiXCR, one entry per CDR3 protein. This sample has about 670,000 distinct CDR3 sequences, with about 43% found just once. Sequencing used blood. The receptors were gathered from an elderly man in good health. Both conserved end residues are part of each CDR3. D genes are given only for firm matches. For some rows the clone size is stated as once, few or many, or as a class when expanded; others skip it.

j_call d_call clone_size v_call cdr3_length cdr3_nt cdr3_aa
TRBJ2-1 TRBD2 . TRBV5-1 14 TGCGCCAGCAGCTTGGCCTCTAGCGGAAGGGAGCAGTTCTTC CASSLASSGREQFF
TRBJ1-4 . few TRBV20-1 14 TGCAGTGCTAGAGAGGAACAGTTTAATGAAAAACTGTTTTTT CSAREEQFNEKLFF
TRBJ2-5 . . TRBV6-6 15 TGTGCCAGCAGTTACGCCCTAGACAGAGGGGAGACCCAGTACTTC CASSYALDRGETQYF
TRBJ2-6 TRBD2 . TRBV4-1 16 TGCGCCAGCACCAAAGAGGGAGGGCCTGGGGCCAACGTCCTGACTTTC CASTKEGGPGANVLTF
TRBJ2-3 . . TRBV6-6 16 TGTGCCAGCAGTTACCCCCGAAGTTCTAGCACAGATACGCAGTATTTT CASSYPRSSSTDTQYF
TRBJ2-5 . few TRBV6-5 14 TGTGCCAGCAGTTACGCTGGGAATGGGGAGACCCAGTACTTC CASSYAGNGETQYF
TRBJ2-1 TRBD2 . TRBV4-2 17 TGTGCCAGCAGCCAAGATCTTAGCGGGAGGGCCTACAATGAGCAGTTCTTC CASSQDLSGRAYNEQFF
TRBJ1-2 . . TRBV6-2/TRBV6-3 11 TGTGCCAGCAGTACAGGGTCTGGCTACACCTTC CASSTGSGYTF
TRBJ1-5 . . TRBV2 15 TGTGCCAGCAGTGAAGAGGTCGGCATCCAGGAGCCCCAGCATTTT CASSEEVGIQEPQHF
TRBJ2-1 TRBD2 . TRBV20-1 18 TGCAGTGCCCCGGCGGCTAGCGGGGGGGGGGGGTCCTACAATGAGCAGTTCTTC CSAPAASGGGGSYNEQFF
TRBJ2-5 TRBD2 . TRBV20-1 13 TGCAGTGCACCGACTAGCGGCCAAGAGACCCAGTACTTC CSAPTSGQETQYF
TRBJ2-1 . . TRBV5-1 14 TGCGCCAGCTTTGAGGCTAGCTCCTACAATGAGCAGTTCTTC CASFEASSYNEQFF
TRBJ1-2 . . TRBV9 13 TGTGCCAGCAGCGTATTGGACAATTCTGGCTACACCTTC CASSVLDNSGYTF
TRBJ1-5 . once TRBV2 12 TGTGCCAGCCAGCTGAGCAATCAGCCCCAGCATTTT CASQLSNQPQHF
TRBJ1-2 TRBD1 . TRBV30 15 TGTGCCTGGGAGCCGGGGACAGCTACTAACTATGGCTACACCTTC CAWEPGTATNYGYTF
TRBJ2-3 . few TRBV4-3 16 TGCGCCAGCAGCCAAGCGGTTCTAGGGGTAGCAGATACGCAGTATTTT CASSQAVLGVADTQYF
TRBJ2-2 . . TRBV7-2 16 TGTGCCAGCAGCTACCGGAGGGTAGAGAACACCGGGGAGCTGTTTTTT CASSYRRVENTGELFF
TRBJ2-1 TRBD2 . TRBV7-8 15 TGTGCCAGCAGCGCTTACTCGGGAGGGGACAATGAGCAGTTCTTC CASSAYSGGDNEQFF
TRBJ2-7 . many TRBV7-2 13 TGTGCCAGCAGCTTAGCCCCGGGCCCCGAGCAGTACTTC CASSLAPGPEQYF
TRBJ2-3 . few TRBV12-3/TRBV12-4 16 TGTGCCAGCAGTCGCTTAGGACTAACTAGCACAGATACGCAGTATTTT CASSRLGLTSTDTQYF
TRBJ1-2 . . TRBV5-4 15 TGTGCCAGCAGCCCGGGACGGAGGACTAACTATGGCTACACCTTC CASSPGRRTNYGYTF
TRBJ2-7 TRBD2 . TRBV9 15 TGTGCCAGCAGCGTAGGACCTAGCGGCTCCTACGAGCAGTACTTC CASSVGPSGSYEQYF
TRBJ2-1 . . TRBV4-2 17 TGTGCCAGCAGCCAAGTCACGGCGGGGGCCGGAAGTGATGAGCAGTTCTTC CASSQVTAGAGSDEQFF
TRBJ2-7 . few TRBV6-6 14 TGTGCCAGCAGCACCCGGACTGGAAACTACGAGCAGTACTTC CASSTRTGNYEQYF
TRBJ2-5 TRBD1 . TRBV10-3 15 TGTGCCATCAGTGAGTCCGGACAGGGCGGGGAGACCCAGTACTTC CAISESGQGGETQYF
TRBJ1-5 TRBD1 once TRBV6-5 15 TGTGCCAGCATGGGGACAGTAAAGAGCAATCAGCTCCAGCATTTT CASMGTVKSNQLQHF
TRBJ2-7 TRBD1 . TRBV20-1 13 TGCAGTGCCAAAGGCGAGGGGGCTTGGGAGCAGTACTTC CSAKGEGAWEQYF
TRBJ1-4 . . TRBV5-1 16 TGCGCCAGCAGCTTGGTCCCATCCGCGGCTAATGAAAAACTGTTTTTT CASSLVPSAANEKLFF
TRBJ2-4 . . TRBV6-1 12 TGTGCCAGCAGCCTAGCCAAAAACATTCAGTACTTC CASSLAKNIQYF
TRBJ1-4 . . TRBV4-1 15 TGCGCCAGCAGCCGAGGGTTCACAACTAATGAAAAACTGTTTTTT CASSRGFTTNEKLFF
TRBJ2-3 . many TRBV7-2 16 TGTGCCAGCAGTCCCCTAGGGGAAAGGAACACAGATACGCAGTATTTT CASSPLGERNTDTQYF
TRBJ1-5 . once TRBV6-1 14 TGTGCCAGCAGTGTGTGGTATAGCAATCAGCCCCAGCATTTT CASSVWYSNQPQHF
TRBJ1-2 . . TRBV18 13 TGTGCCAGCTCACAAGGGGAGCCCTATGGCTACACCTTC CASSQGEPYGYTF